The rows below give T cell receptor beta chains drawn from one sample of a study of T cell responses to AZD1222 COVID-19 vaccine. The protocol was immunoSEQ multiplex PCR, while the TCRdb copy is restricted to in-frame clones and leaves out a portion. The table includes some 120,000 clones, just over 85% detected once. Sequenced here: peripheral blood, sampled on day 0 of MenACWY control vaccination. The receptors originated from an adult in good health. CDR3s include the opening cysteine and the closing phenylalanine or tryptophan. D genes are given only for firm matches. The size entry is marked missing in some rows and otherwise reads once, few, many or a size class.

D gene	V gene	J gene	CDR3 length	clone size	CDR3 protein	CDR3 DNA
TRBD1	TRBV30	TRBJ1-4	14	.	CAWSNPGGYEKLFF	TGTGCCTGGAGCAACCCAGGGGGGTATGAAAAACTGTTTTTT
TRBD1	TRBV28	TRBJ2-7	12	.	CASSGQGYEQYF	TGTGCCAGCAGTGGACAGGGCTACGAGCAGTACTTC
TRBD1	TRBV28	TRBJ1-2	15	few	CASSLFGTANYGYTF	TGTGCCAGCAGTTTATTCGGGACAGCGAACTATGGCTACACCTTC
TRBD2	TRBV28	TRBJ2-7	17	few	CASSPLSPWGGDDEQYF	TGTGCCAGCAGCCCTCTTTCCCCATGGGGAGGGGACGACGAGCAGTACTTC
TRBD2	TRBV25-1	TRBJ2-1	14	.	CASSRAGGYNEQFF	TGTGCCAGCAGTAGGGCGGGAGGCTACAATGAGCAGTTCTTC
.	TRBV12-3/TRBV12-4	TRBJ2-7	12	.	CASSLRIYEQYF	TGTGCCAGCAGTTTGAGGATCTACGAGCAGTACTTC
TRBD2	TRBV11-2	TRBJ2-1	17	few	CASSSATTSGRYNEQFF	TGTGCCAGCAGCTCCGCCACGACTAGCGGGCGATACAATGAGCAGTTCTTC
.	TRBV6-5	TRBJ1-2	13	.	CASKKGLGDGYTF	TGTGCCAGCAAGAAGGGGCTTGGGGATGGCTACACCTTC
.	TRBV28	TRBJ1-5	14	.	CASLAGSSNQPQHF	TGTGCCAGCCTCGCAGGGTCTAGCAATCAGCCCCAGCATTTT
TRBD1	TRBV5-6	TRBJ2-7	15	.	CASSPGTGRMREQYF	TGTGCCAGCAGCCCGGGGACAGGACGGATGAGGGAGCAGTACTTC
TRBD2	TRBV10-2	TRBJ2-7	17	.	CASSESPGLGISYEQYF	TGCGCCAGCAGTGAGTCGCCGGGACTAGGGATCTCCTACGAGCAGTACTTC
.	TRBV2	TRBJ1-1	12	.	CASSETQGVAFF	TGTGCCAGCAGTGAAACACAGGGTGTGGCTTTCTTT
.	TRBV3-1/TRBV3-2	TRBJ2-3	16	.	CASSQDIVGSTDTQYF	TGTGCCAGCAGCCAAGATATTGTCGGGAGCACAGATACGCAGTATTTT
TRBD2	TRBV7-9	TRBJ2-4	18	.	CASSPGTSGPLAKNIQYF	TGTGCCAGCAGCCCCGGGACTAGCGGGCCACTAGCCAAAAACATTCAGTACTTC
TRBD2	TRBV3-1/TRBV3-2	TRBJ2-7	16	.	CASSQVRVAGVGEQYF	TGTGCCAGCAGCCAAGTTCGTGTAGCGGGAGTGGGGGAGCAGTACTTC
.	TRBV7-9	TRBJ1-1	13	.	CASQYRDRTEAFF	TGTGCCAGCCAATACAGGGATAGGACTGAAGCTTTCTTT
.	TRBV19	TRBJ1-5	14	.	CASIGYGAGQPQHF	TGTGCCAGTATAGGTTATGGGGCCGGGCAGCCCCAGCATTTT
.	TRBV11-2	TRBJ2-2	15	.	CASSLAGDNPGELFF	TGTGCCAGCAGCTTAGCTGGGGACAATCCCGGGGAGCTGTTTTTT
.	TRBV29-1	TRBJ2-3	14	once	CSVEGPQLGNTQYF	TGCAGCGTTGAAGGGCCACAGCTCGGGAATACGCAGTATTTT
TRBD2	TRBV11-3	TRBJ2-1	15	.	CASSDRLAGVDEQFF	TGTGCCAGCAGCGACCGACTAGCGGGAGTCGATGAGCAGTTCTTC
.	TRBV5-1	TRBJ1-1	14	.	CASSGFSVNTEAFF	TGCGCCAGCAGCGGGTTTTCGGTGAACACTGAAGCTTTCTTT
TRBD2	TRBV11-3	TRBJ2-2	15	.	CASSPTSGNTGELFF	TGTGCCAGCAGCCCGACTAGCGGGAATACCGGGGAGCTGTTTTTT
.	TRBV19	TRBJ2-7	13	.	CASSRDGSYEQYF	TGTGCCAGTAGTAGGGACGGATCCTACGAGCAGTACTTC
.	TRBV18	TRBJ1-3	15	once	CASSSSAVSGNTIYF	TGTGCCAGCTCCTCGTCGGCGGTCTCTGGAAACACCATATATTTT
.	TRBV25-1	TRBJ1-1	14	once	CASSEPQGRTEAFF	TGTGCCAGCAGTGAACCTCAGGGTCGGACTGAAGCTTTCTTT
.	TRBV2	TRBJ1-1	13	.	CAIAGGAWPEAFF	TGTGCCATAGCGGGGGGGGCATGGCCTGAAGCTTTCTTT
.	TRBV10-3	TRBJ2-2	15	.	CAISGGLDPTGELFF	TGTGCCATCAGTGGAGGCCTAGACCCCACCGGGGAGCTGTTTTTT
.	TRBV6-1	TRBJ2-7	14	.	CASSEVQTSYEQYF	TGTGCCAGCAGTGAAGTACAGACCTCCTACGAGCAGTACTTC
.	TRBV5-1	TRBJ2-2	16	.	CASSLIQGHQTGELFF	TGCGCCAGCAGCTTGATTCAGGGGCACCAAACCGGGGAGCTGTTTTTT
.	TRBV19	TRBJ1-2	17	.	CASSLIAPTRAGYGYTF	TGTGCCAGTAGTCTTATAGCGCCCACGCGGGCTGGTTATGGCTACACCTTC
TRBD2	TRBV5-1	TRBJ2-1	17	.	CASSLGTSGQYVGEQFF	TGCGCCAGCAGCTTAGGGACTAGCGGCCAATACGTGGGTGAGCAGTTCTTC
TRBD2	TRBV6-2/TRBV6-3	TRBJ2-7	16	.	CASSYSRTSGSYEQYF	TGTGCCAGCAGTTACTCGAGGACTAGCGGGAGCTACGAGCAGTACTTC
TRBD2	TRBV7-3	TRBJ2-7	15	.	CASSLMGGRTYEQYF	TGTGCCAGCAGCTTAATGGGCGGGAGGACCTACGAGCAGTACTTC
TRBD2	TRBV2	TRBJ2-1	15	.	CASRYSGLAGFEQFF	TGTGCCAGCAGGTATTCAGGACTAGCGGGATTTGAGCAGTTCTTC
.	TRBV19	TRBJ1-3	14	many	CASSMGFSGNTIYF	TGTGCCAGTAGTATGGGTTTCTCTGGAAACACCATATATTTT
.	TRBV6-5	TRBJ2-7	14	.	CASSEGAYSYEQYF	TGTGCCAGCAGCGAGGGCGCCTACTCCTACGAGCAGTACTTC
.	TRBV28	TRBJ1-2	11	.	CAAADNYGYTF	TGTGCGGCGGCAGATAACTATGGCTACACCTTC
TRBD2	TRBV27	TRBJ2-7	15	.	CASSSRAGGPDEQYF	TGTGCCAGCAGTTCTCGAGCGGGAGGGCCCGACGAGCAGTACTTC
TRBD1	TRBV11-2	TRBJ2-1	14	.	CASSPNRGQRGQFF	TGTGCCAGCAGCCCCAACAGGGGGCAGCGCGGGCAGTTCTTC
TRBD1	TRBV20-1	TRBJ1-2	15	few	CSASTQGAQVEGYTF	TGCAGTGCTAGTACACAGGGGGCGCAGGTCGAGGGCTACACCTTC
.	TRBV19	TRBJ2-7	13	.	CASSIRDSYEQYF	TGTGCCAGTAGTATACGGGACTCCTACGAGCAGTACTTC
.	TRBV11-2	TRBJ1-1	15	.	CASTRLGGLGTEAFF	TGTGCCAGCACCCGTTTAGGAGGGCTTGGCACTGAAGCTTTCTTT
.	TRBV5-1	TRBJ1-3	13	.	CASSVVSGNTIYF	TGCGCCAGCAGCGTGGTCTCTGGAAACACCATATATTTT
TRBD1	TRBV28	TRBJ2-3	14	.	CASSTTGGTDTQYF	TGTGCCAGTTCTACGACAGGGGGCACAGATACGCAGTATTTT
.	TRBV19	TRBJ2-7	14	.	CASSLQGWDYEQYF	TGTGCCAGTAGTCTCCAGGGGTGGGATTACGAGCAGTACTTC
TRBD2	TRBV2	TRBJ2-2	16	.	CASSEGGLAGPGELFF	TGTGCCAGCAGTGAAGGGGGACTAGCAGGTCCCGGGGAGCTGTTTTTT
.	TRBV5-1	TRBJ1-1	16	.	CASSFTYLRDNTEAFF	TGCGCCAGCAGCTTCACCTACCTTCGTGATAACACTGAAGCTTTCTTT
TRBD2	TRBV3-1/TRBV3-2	TRBJ2-5	15	.	CASSHRLAGKETQYF	TGTGCCAGCAGCCATCGACTAGCGGGAAAAGAGACCCAGTACTTC
.	TRBV9	TRBJ1-2	15	.	CASSVWTPDGYGYTF	TGTGCCAGCAGCGTTTGGACCCCTGACGGGTATGGCTACACCTTC
TRBD2	TRBV11-2	TRBJ2-1	15	.	CASSLYTSGTNEQFF	TGTGCCAGCAGCTTATACACTAGCGGAACCAATGAGCAGTTCTTC
.	TRBV30	TRBJ1-2	16	.	CAWRVRTVPLGYGYTF	TGTGCCTGGAGGGTTAGGACGGTCCCACTGGGCTATGGCTACACCTTC
.	TRBV7-9	TRBJ2-6	15	.	CASGPTTAGANVLTF	TGTGCCAGCGGCCCCACGACCGCTGGGGCCAACGTCCTGACTTTC
TRBD1	TRBV28	TRBJ2-5	14	.	CASSLRGTGDSQYF	TGTGCCAGCAGTCTACGTGGGACAGGAGATAGCCAGTACTTC